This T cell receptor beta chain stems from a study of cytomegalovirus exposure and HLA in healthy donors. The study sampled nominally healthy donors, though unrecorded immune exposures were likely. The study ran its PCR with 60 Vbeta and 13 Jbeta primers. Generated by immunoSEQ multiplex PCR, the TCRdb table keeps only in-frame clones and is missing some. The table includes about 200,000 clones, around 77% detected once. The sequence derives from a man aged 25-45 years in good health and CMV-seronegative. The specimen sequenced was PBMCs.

Written as DNA, the CDR3 is TGTGCCACCAAGTCGGGGTCGGGTTCCAATCAGCCCCAGCATTTT. Its protein product is CATKSGSGSNQPQHF. V usage is TRBV27 and J usage is TRBJ1-5; unclear D gene. The CDR3 sequence is 15 residues long. V lost 10 bases and J lost 3, with 19 bases in between. Germline CDR1 and CDR2: MNHEY and SMNVEV (reference sequence).